This passage covers 31 T cell receptor beta chains from one sample sequenced in a study of blood T cell repertoires in COVID-19. The repertoire was sequenced with immunoSEQ multiplex PCR; TCRdb's copy has only in-frame clones and lacks some. Among some 250,000 clones listed, over 65% were seen once. The sample taken for sequencing was peripheral blood. These TCRs come from an elderly woman with acute or convalescent COVID-19.

The chain couples TRBV15 to TRBJ2-7; D uncertain. Germline V gene data show CDR1 as LNHNV and CDR2 as YYDKDF (reference sequence). This CDR3 region has 15 residues. V was trimmed by 1 base and J by 3 bases, leaving 13 bases between them. CDR3 loop: CATSRARQSHYEQYF. CDR3 nucleotide sequence: TGTGCCACCAGCAGAGCTCGCCAGTCCCACTACGAGCAGTACTTC.

This chain connects TRBV12-3 or TRBV12-4 to TRBJ1-2; D unresolved. The CDR3 runs to 11 residues. V lost 6 bases and J lost 8, with 10 bases in between. The CDR3, as DNA: TGTGCCAGCAGCCCCGGTCGGGGCTACACCTTC. Protein sequence: CASSPGRGYTF.

This clone was seen a handful of times. This chain joins TRBV6-5 and TRBJ1-2; 10 nucleotides match TRBD1. Unmatched junction bases numbered 10, after V lost 8 bases and J lost 4 bases. The CDR3 has 15 residues. Germline CDR1 MNHEY, CDR2 SVGAGI. CDR3 bases: TGTGCCAGCGACTCCGGGACAGGGGCCAGCTATGGCTACACCTTC. Its protein is CASDSGTGASYGYTF.

The chain uses TRBV5-1 and TRBJ2-5, with 12 bases that match TRBD1. Germline assignment: CDR1 SGHRS and CDR2 YFSETQ. The trim removed 4 bases at V and 7 bases at J, leaving 8 bases unmatched. The CDR3 is 15 amino acids. This chain's CDR3 is CASSPGTGGESTQYF. The CDR3 DNA reads TGCGCCAGCAGCCCCGGGACAGGGGGCGAATCGACCCAGTACTTC.

The chain recombines TRBV7-9 with TRBJ2-7; no firm D call. The CDR3 runs to 14 residues. The V gene's germline CDR1 is SEHNR and CDR2 FQNEAQ (reference sequence). V lost 4 bases and J 1 base, leaving 11 bases between the germline ends. This CDR3 is CASSSYSQSYEQYF. The CDR3 nucleotides are TGTGCCAGCAGCTCGTACAGCCAGTCCTACGAGCAGTACTTC. The complete variable domain, with remaining parts taken from reference TRBV7-9 and TRBJ2-7, reads DTGVSQNPRHKITKRGQNVTFRCDPISEHNRLYWYRQTLGQGPEFLTYFQNEAQLEKSRLLSDRFSAERPKGSFSTLEIQRTEQGDSAMYLCASSSYSQSYEQYFGPGTRLTVT.

The gene calls are TRBV14 and TRBJ2-6, with TRBD1 matching over 8 bases. CDR1 and CDR2 from the germline V gene are SGHDN and FVKESK. This CDR3 contains 17 residues. The trim removed 4 bases at V and 0 bases at J, leaving 5 bases unmatched. CDR3 region: CASSRDRWGSGANVLTF. CDR3 coding DNA: TGTGCCAGCAGCCGGGACAGGTGGGGCTCTGGGGCCAACGTCCTGACTTTC. Using reference TRBV14 and TRBJ2-6 for the parts outside the CDR3, the full variable domain is EAGVTQFPSHSVIEKGQTVTLRCDPISGHDNLYWYRRVMGKEIKFLLHFVKESKQDESGMPNNRFLAERTGGTYSTLKVQPAELEDSGVYFCASSRDRWGSGANVLTFGAGSRLTVL.

The chain joins TRBV6-5 to TRBJ2-1; D might be TRBD2 (6 bases). V shed 0 bases and J shed 4 bases, with 13 bases lying between them. Germline CDR1 is MNHEY and CDR2 is SVGAGI. The CDR3 extends over 16 amino acids. The CDR3 loop reads CASSYSGGVVYNEQFF. In DNA, the CDR3 is TGTGCCAGCAGTTACTCCGGCGGGGTGGTTTACAATGAGCAGTTCTTC.

The chain is built from TRBV10-2 and TRBJ1-5; TRBD1 might be the D (6 bases). Trimming cost V 8 bases and J 3 bases, with 11 bases left between them. Germline V gene data show CDR1 as WSHSY and CDR2 as SAAADI. This CDR3 region has 13 residues. CDR3 sequence reads: CASQGTSNQPQHF. DNA for the CDR3: TGCGCCAGCCAGGGGACCTCCAATCAGCCCCAGCATTTT.

The V call is TRBV7-2, the J call TRBJ1-1, with 9 nucleotides matching TRBD1. With V trimmed by 3 bases and J by 7 bases, 12 bases remained unmatched. Germline V gives CDR1 SGHTA, CDR2 FQGNSA. The CDR3 runs 16 residues. The CDR3 loop is CASSLDSGTGTGEAFF. CDR3 DNA: TGTGCCAGCAGCTTGGATTCGGGGACAGGGACGGGTGAAGCTTTCTTT.

The V call is TRBV5-1, the J call TRBJ2-3; 8 nucleotides line up with TRBD1. The CDR3 extends over 15 amino acids. Germline V lookup: CDR1 SGHRS, CDR2 YFSETQ. Trimming at V came to 0 bases and at J to 4 bases, leaving 4 bases not matched to a gene. The CDR3 DNA reads as TGCGCCAGCAGCTTGGGACAGGGGTTTTCAGATACGCAGTATTTT. This sequence encodes CASSLGQGFSDTQYF.

The chain joins TRBV5-1 to TRBJ2-5, with 10 bases lining up with TRBD1. Germline-derived CDR1 and CDR2 are SGHRS and YFSETQ. This CDR3 spans 15 amino acids. Trimming cost V 4 bases and J 5 bases; bases outside gene matches: 8. Written as DNA, the CDR3 is TGCGCCAGCAGCGGAACCGGGACAGGGGTGGAGACCCAGTACTTC. This translates into CASSGTGTGVETQYF.

The genes are TRBV13 and TRBJ1-1; unclear D gene. The V gene's germline CDR1 is PRHDT and CDR2 FYEKMQ (reference sequence). The CDR3 is 12 residues long. V lost 1 base and J 6 bases, leaving 6 bases between the germline ends. CDR3 DNA sequence: TGTGCCAGCAGCTTAGCCCCGGCTGAAGCTTTCTTT. The encoded protein is CASSLAPAEAFF.

V usage is TRBV25-1 and J usage is TRBJ2-7; no firm D call. The germline gives CDR1 MGHDK, CDR2 SYGVNS. Trimming removed 5 bases at V and 2 bases at J, with 13 bases between. There are 14 residues in the CDR3. In DNA, the CDR3 is TGTGCCAGCAGTCCCCACCGGAGACCCTACGAGCAGTACTTC. Translation gives CASSPHRRPYEQYF.

The V gene is TRBV29-1, the J gene TRBJ2-1; D perhaps matches TRBD2 (5 bases). V lost 2 bases to trimming and J lost 6 bases, with 14 bases between them. The CDR3 covers 14 residues. Germline lookup yields CDR1 SQVTM and CDR2 ANQGSEA. The CDR3 sequence: CSVEPRLASNEQFF. The CDR3, as DNA: TGCAGCGTTGAACCCAGGTTAGCGTCCAATGAGCAGTTCTTC.

The V gene is TRBV10-3, the J gene TRBJ2-7, with a possible D match to TRBD2 (6 bases). V gave up 11 bases and J gave up 7 bases, with 21 bases separating them. Germline values: CDR1 ENHRY, CDR2 SYGVKD. The length of the CDR3 is 13 residues. CDR3 amino acids: CAVQRAALEEQYF. CDR3 sequence (DNA): TGTGCCGTCCAGCGGGCCGCGCTCGAAGAGCAGTACTTC.

The chain links TRBV3-1 (or the pseudogene TRBV3-2) to TRBJ1-6; 11 bases align to TRBD1. Germline V gene lookup returns CDR1 LGHDT and CDR2 YNNKEL (reference sequence). Losses at the gene ends were 1 base for V and 7 bases for J; bases not matched to a gene: 3. CDR3 size: 16 residues. The chain's CDR3 is CASSQGGTGGNSPLHF. CDR3 in DNA: TGTGCCAGCAGCCAAGGGGGGACAGGGGGAAATTCACCCCTCCACTTT.

V and J are TRBV19 and TRBJ1-2; 7 bases map to TRBD1. From germline, CDR1 is LNHDA and CDR2 SQIVND (reference sequence). The trim removed 1 base at V and 2 bases at J, leaving 7 bases unmatched. The CDR3 is 16 residues long. The CDR3 sequence is CASSIVWDSFNYGYTF. The CDR3 DNA reads as TGTGCCAGTAGTATAGTCTGGGACAGTTTCAACTATGGCTACACCTTC.

The rearrangement links TRBV5-6 to TRBJ2-7; no definite D call. V was trimmed by 3 bases and J by 2 bases, leaving 9 bases between them. The CDR3 totals 13 residues. Germline CDR1 SGHDT, CDR2 YYEEEE. The CDR3 here is CASSSDLAYEQYF. The CDR3 DNA sequence: TGTGCCAGCAGCTCCGACTTGGCCTACGAGCAGTACTTC.

The chain combines TRBV19 with TRBJ2-3; 12 positions agree with TRBD1. After removal of 4 bases from V and 2 bases from J, the junction contained 4 bases not matched to a gene. Germline CDR1 and CDR2: LNHDA and SQIVND (reference sequence). This CDR3 region has 16 residues. The CDR3 is CASSKGQGAVTDTQYF. The CDR3, as DNA: TGTGCCAGTAGTAAGGGACAGGGGGCTGTCACAGATACGCAGTATTTT.

This clone has just one count. The chain employs TRBV11-3 and TRBJ2-1; 7 positions match TRBD1. This CDR3 contains 19 residues. Germline CDR1 SGHNT, CDR2 YENEEA. Trimming at V came to 0 bases and at J to 0 bases, leaving 11 bases not matched to a gene. The CDR3 is CASSLDARLQGSSYNEQFF. The CDR3 DNA reads as TGTGCCAGCAGCTTAGATGCGCGCCTACAGGGGAGCTCCTACAATGAGCAGTTCTTC.

The chain recombines TRBV5-6 with TRBJ1-1, with TRBD1 identical over 7 bases. CDR1 is SGHDT, CDR2 YYEEEE, per germline. The CDR3 consists of 14 residues. With V trimmed by 2 bases and J by 6 bases, 7 bases remained unmatched. CDR3 sequence (DNA): TGTGCCAGCAGCTTCCAGGGGGGCGCCGCTGAAGCTTTCTTT. The encoded protein is CASSFQGGAAEAFF. Full variable domain (missing parts from reference TRBV5-6 and TRBJ1-1): DAGVTQSPTHLIKTRGQQVTLRCSPKSGHDTVSWYQQALGQGPQFIFQYYEEEERQRGNFPDRFSGHQFPNYSSELNVNALLLGDSALYLCASSFQGGAAEAFFGQGTRLTVV.

The chain uses TRBV7-8 and TRBJ1-3; D is unclear. This CDR3 region has 15 residues. Germline lookup yields CDR1 SGHVS and CDR2 FQNEAQ. Trimming shortened V by 0 bases and J by 1 base, and 7 bases separated the two germline ends. The CDR3 here is CASSLAPGSGNTIYF. The CDR3 DNA sequence: TGTGCCAGCAGCTTAGCCCCGGGATCTGGAAACACCATATATTTT.

This chain connects TRBV6-2 or TRBV6-3 to TRBJ2-7; 12 positions match TRBD2. Germline-derived CDR1 and CDR2 are MNHEY and SVGEGT. This CDR3 region has 19 residues. V gave up 2 bases and J gave up 3 bases; unmatched junction bases: 14. The CDR3 here is CASSYPLLAGGIRRYEQYF. CDR3 in DNA: TGTGCCAGCAGTTACCCCCTACTAGCGGGGGGAATTCGGCGCTACGAGCAGTACTTC.

The V and J genes are TRBV11-2 and TRBJ2-1; D is ambiguous. V gave up 5 bases and J gave up 6 bases, with 14 bases separating them. Germline V gene data show CDR1 as SGHAT and CDR2 as FQNNGV. The length of the CDR3 is 14 residues. The CDR3 loop reads CASSTNRVANEQFF. The CDR3 region has the DNA TGTGCCAGCAGCACAAACCGGGTAGCCAATGAGCAGTTCTTC.

The chain couples TRBV5-4 to TRBJ2-1; weak D call: TRBD2 (7 bases). V lost 7 bases and J 9 bases, leaving 20 bases between the germline ends. The CDR3 covers 14 residues. CDR1 and CDR2 from the germline V gene are SGHNT and YYREEE (reference sequence). This CDR3 reads CASSIGGAEGEQFF. CDR3 DNA: TGTGCCAGCTCCATTGGGGGGGCCGAGGGTGAGCAGTTCTTC.

This sequence joins TRBV3-1 (or the pseudogene TRBV3-2) and TRBJ2-1; 7 bases line up with TRBD1. Germline V gene lookup returns CDR1 LGHDT and CDR2 YNNKEL (reference sequence). Losses at the gene ends were 2 bases for V and 8 bases for J; bases not matched to a gene: 9. This CDR3 contains 15 residues. The CDR3 protein is CASSQPRGKRDEQFF. CDR3 nucleotides: TGTGCCAGCAGCCAACCCAGGGGGAAGAGGGATGAGCAGTTCTTC.

This chain connects TRBV2 to TRBJ1-5; D gene unclear. This CDR3 spans 15 amino acids. V lost 3 bases to trimming and J lost 7 bases, with 16 bases between them. Germline V gene lookup returns CDR1 SNHLY and CDR2 FYNNEI. The CDR3 DNA is TGTGCCAGCAGTGACGCGGGCACTCCTGGGCAGCCCCAGCATTTT. The encoded protein is CASSDAGTPGQPQHF. Full variable domain (remainder filled in from reference TRBV2 and TRBJ1-5): EPEVTQTPSHQVTQMGQEVILRCVPISNHLYFYWYRQILGQKVEFLVSFYNNEISEKSEIFDDQFSVERPDGSNFTLKIRSTKLEDSAMYFCASSDAGTPGQPQHFGDGTRLSIL.

This sequence joins TRBV5-5 and TRBJ1-2, with a weak D call TRBD1 (6 bases). This CDR3 comprises 14 residues. V lost 4 bases to trimming and J lost 4 bases, with 14 bases between them. Germline assignment: CDR1 SGHKS and CDR2 YYEKEE (reference sequence). CDR3 protein: CASSVDRFVYGYTF. The CDR3 nucleotides read TGTGCCAGCAGCGTAGACAGGTTCGTCTATGGCTACACCTTC.

The CDR3 here is CASRLAQGEQLRDRGYYGYTF. In DNA form, the CDR3 reads TGTGCAAGTCGCTTAGCGCAAGGGGAACAGCTACGGGACAGGGGGTACTATGGCTACACCTTC. The rearrangement joins TRBV12-2 to TRBJ1-2; TRBD1, the table's D call, was not compared with the DNA. TRBV12-2 is deemed a pseudogene. The CDR3 is 21 amino acids.

The chain couples TRBV6-2 or TRBV6-3 to TRBJ1-5, with D perhaps TRBD1 (6 bases). Trimming cost V 6 bases and J 4 bases, with 13 bases left between them. This CDR3 is built from 14 residues. Germline CDR1 and CDR2: MNHEY and SVGEGT. CDR3 DNA: TGTGCCAGCAGCTCCGGACAGTTTAATCAGCCCCAGCATTTT. As protein: CASSSGQFNQPQHF.

The chain carries TRBV2 and TRBJ2-3, with 8 bases aligning to TRBD2. Per germline, CDR1 SNHLY and CDR2 FYNNEI. CDR3 size: 15 residues. V trimming: 5 bases; J trimming: 0 bases; junction bases outside the gene matches: 4. The CDR3 DNA is TGTGCCAGCAGTCCAGCGGGGGTCAGCACAGATACGCAGTATTTT. Translating gives CASSPAGVSTDTQYF. The full variable domain, completed using reference TRBV2 and TRBJ2-3, is EPEVTQTPSHQVTQMGQEVILRCVPISNHLYFYWYRQILGQKVEFLVSFYNNEISEKSEIFDDQFSVERPDGSNFTLKIRSTKLEDSAMYFCASSPAGVSTDTQYFGPGTRLTVL.